The 26 T cell receptor beta chains below were found in one sample sequenced in a study of blood T cell repertoires in COVID-19. Profiling relied on immunoSEQ multiplex PCR, and the TCRdb table lists in-frame clones only, not all of them. The table records around 360,000 clones, about 89% of them present only once. Sequences were obtained from PBMCs or T cells enriched from blood (not recorded which). These receptors were taken from a man aged 35-49 years in a cohort exposed to, infected with or recovered from COVID-19 (not recorded which).

The chain uses TRBV4-1 and TRBJ2-3, with 7 bases fitting TRBD2. V lost 1 base to trimming and J lost 4 bases; unmatched junction nucleotides: 5. Germline lookup yields CDR1 MGHRA and CDR2 YSYEKL. This CDR3 is built from 15 residues. CDR3 bases: TGCGCCAGCAGCCAAGGGGGTCTAGCGGCAGATACGCAGTATTTT. It is translated as CASSQGGLAADTQYF.

This clone has just a few counts. The chain combines TRBV28 with TRBJ1-5; 7 bases match TRBD1. The V gene end was trimmed by 7 bases and the J gene end by 5 bases; junction bases not matched to a gene: 11. CDR1 and CDR2 from the germline V gene are MDHEN and SYDVKM. The CDR3 runs 15 residues. CDR3 sequence: CASTHGTVGDQPQHF. CDR3 DNA: TGTGCCAGCACCCACGGGACAGTGGGGGATCAGCCCCAGCATTTT.

The chain joins TRBV21-1 to TRBJ1-4. TRBV21-1 is recorded as a pseudogene. The CDR3 has 16 amino acids. This chain's CDR3 is CASSRYRDAGEEKLFF. CDR3 DNA sequence: TGTGCCAGCAGCAGGTACAGGGACGCGGGGGAAGAAAAACTGTTTTTT.

This clone came up once. Other DNA variants within this sample encode the same CDR3. CDR3 amino acids: CASSGRLAGGPYEQFF. The CDR3 DNA reads TGTGCCAGCAGTGGACGACTAGCGGGAGGCCCCTATGAGCAGTTCTTC. The rearrangement joins TRBV6-1 to TRBJ2-1, with 13 positions matching TRBD2. The J segment lost 8 bases and the V segment lost 4 bases, leaving 8 bases of the junction unmatched. The CDR3 length is 16 residues. Per the germline V gene, CDR1 is MNHNS and CDR2 is SASEGT.

The V gene is TRBV6-1, the J gene TRBJ1-4; 7 nucleotides agree with TRBD1. The CDR3 contains 14 residues. Germline V lookup: CDR1 MNHNS, CDR2 SASEGT. With V trimmed by 1 base and J by 8 bases, 4 bases remained unmatched. The CDR3, as DNA: TGTGCCAGCAGTGAAGTTTGGGACAGAGAAAAACTGTTTTTT. Protein: CASSEVWDREKLFF.

This chain links TRBV7-6 with TRBJ2-7, with TRBD1 identical over 9 bases. This CDR3 has 15 amino acids. The V and J ends lost 1 base and 3 bases, in that order; junction bases with no gene match: 4. Germline CDR1 SGHVS, CDR2 FNYEAQ. The CDR3 sequence: CASSLGATGGYEQYF. In nucleotides, the CDR3 is TGTGCCAGCAGCTTAGGGGCGACAGGGGGCTACGAGCAGTACTTC.

The chain links TRBV3-1 (or the pseudogene TRBV3-2) to TRBJ1-2; 7 nucleotides agree with TRBD1. The CDR3 is 12 residues long. The V gene end was trimmed by 4 bases and the J gene end by 8 bases; junction bases not matched to a gene: 4. Germline loops: CDR1 LGHDT, CDR2 YNNKEL (reference sequence). The chain's CDR3 is CASSPTGDGYTF. The CDR3 DNA follows: TGTGCCAGCAGCCCCACAGGGGACGGCTACACCTTC.

J is TRBJ2-1 and V is TRBV19; 7 bases agree with TRBD2. CDR1 is LNHDA and CDR2 is SQIVND in the germline V gene (reference sequence). This CDR3 spans 13 amino acids. Germline trimming cut 7 bases from V and 12 bases from J; bases unmatched to any gene: 12. CDR3: CASIGRVHPGQFF. CDR3 DNA: TGTGCCAGTATTGGGAGGGTCCACCCAGGGCAGTTCTTC.

The chain recombines TRBV5-6 with TRBJ1-5; TRBD1 matches at 7 bases. The CDR3 has 14 residues. Looked up from germline, CDR1 is SGHDT and CDR2 is YYEEEE. Trimming removed 5 bases from V and 4 bases from J; junction bases left unmatched: 6. The CDR3: CASSEGTVNQPQHF. CDR3 DNA: TGTGCCAGCAGTGAAGGGACAGTTAATCAGCCCCAGCATTTT.

The chain combines TRBV27 with TRBJ2-3, with TRBD2 matching over 8 bases. Trimming removed 5 bases from V and 3 bases from J; junction bases left unmatched: 7. Germline V gene lookup returns CDR1 MNHEY and CDR2 SMNVEV (reference sequence). This CDR3 comprises 15 residues. The CDR3 bases are TGTGCCAGCAGTCTAAGCGGGAGATGGACAGATACGCAGTATTTT. Translating gives CASSLSGRWTDTQYF.

CDR3 sequence reads: CASSSVLAGEKDTQYF. The CDR3 DNA is TGCGCCAGCAGCTCAGTACTAGCGGGTGAGAAAGATACGCAGTATTTT. This chain connects TRBV5-1 to TRBJ2-3; 9 bases fit TRBD2. There are 16 residues in the CDR3. The junction had 10 bases not matched to a gene; V was cut back by 3 bases and J by 5 bases. Germline values: CDR1 SGHRS, CDR2 YFSETQ.

The chain uses TRBV5-1 and TRBJ2-3; 11 bases are shared with TRBD2. Trimming cost V 7 bases and J 0 bases; bases outside gene matches: 4. The germline V gene encodes CDR1 SGHRS and CDR2 YFSETQ. The CDR3 is 15 amino acids. CDR3 amino acids: CASLRTSGSTDTQYF. The CDR3 bases are TGCGCCAGCTTAAGGACTAGCGGGAGCACAGATACGCAGTATTTT.

The chain is built from TRBV4-2 and TRBJ2-1; 7 nucleotides agree with TRBD2. The CDR3 is made up of 18 amino acids. Germline V CDR1 and CDR2: LGHNA, YNFKEQ. V was clipped by 1 base and J by 8 bases; unmatched bases: 17. CDR3 region: CASSQVKISSGARDEQFF. CDR3 nucleotides: TGTGCCAGCAGCCAAGTGAAGATTTCTAGCGGCGCGCGCGATGAGCAGTTCTTC.

The chain has TRBV27 and TRBJ2-3; possibly TRBD2 for D (6 bases). The CDR3 has 15 residues. The germline V and J ends were trimmed by 6 bases and 0 bases, with 13 bases remaining between them. Germline lookup yields CDR1 MNHEY and CDR2 SMNVEV (reference sequence). The CDR3, as DNA: TGTGCCAGCAGCACCGGCGGGACTAGCACAGATACGCAGTATTTT. Amino acid sequence: CASSTGGTSTDTQYF.

This chain joins TRBV20-1 and TRBJ2-5; 8 bases agree with TRBD2. The CDR3 spans 13 residues. V shed 3 bases and J 4 bases; nucleotides not matched to a gene: 4. CDR1 and CDR2 from the germline V gene are DFQATT and SNEGSKA (reference sequence). The CDR3: CSASGLAGETQYF. The CDR3 region has the DNA TGCAGTGCTAGTGGTCTAGCGGGAGAGACCCAGTACTTC.

V gene TRBV2 combines with J gene TRBJ1-1; 8 nucleotides agree with TRBD1. The germline V gene has CDR1 SNHLY and CDR2 FYNNEI. The CDR3 totals 15 residues. Losses at the gene ends were 5 bases for V and 1 base for J; bases not matched to a gene: 6. The CDR3 protein is CASSKQGGQNTEAFF. The CDR3 DNA sequence: TGTGCCAGCAGTAAACAGGGGGGCCAGAACACTGAAGCTTTCTTT. The full variable domain, in which reference TRBV2 and TRBJ1-1 provide the parts outside the CDR3, is EPEVTQTPSHQVTQMGQEVILRCVPISNHLYFYWYRQILGQKVEFLVSFYNNEISEKSEIFDDQFSVERPDGSNFTLKIRSTKLEDSAMYFCASSKQGGQNTEAFFGQGTRLTVV.

The table lists this clone with a few counts. This chain connects TRBV10-2 to TRBJ1-1; 10 bases fit TRBD1. The CDR3 contains 19 residues. Trimming took 6 bases from V and 0 from J; bases not matched to a gene: 16. Germline-derived CDR1 and CDR2 are WSHSY and SAAADI. As DNA, the CDR3 is TGCGCCAGCAGCACAGACAGGGGGCTGCACAATAGGATGAACACTGAAGCTTTCTTT. This translates into CASSTDRGLHNRMNTEAFF.

This clone has only one observation. V usage is TRBV18 and J usage is TRBJ2-5; D unresolved. Germline values: CDR1 KGHSH, CDR2 LQKENI. This CDR3 comprises 14 residues. Trimming took off 0 bases at V and 4 bases at J, with 9 bases between the two ends. The CDR3 here is CASSPPVERETQYF. The DNA for the CDR3 is TGTGCCAGCTCACCACCGGTGGAGAGAGAGACCCAGTACTTC.

J is TRBJ1-5 and V is TRBV5-1, with TRBD1 identical over 7 bases. This CDR3 has 15 residues. Germline V CDR1 and CDR2: SGHRS, YFSETQ. V trimming: 0 bases; J trimming: 5 bases; junction bases outside the gene matches: 5. CDR3 sequence: CASSLGGTAYQPQHF. As DNA, the CDR3 is TGCGCCAGCAGCTTGGGAGGGACAGCCTATCAGCCCCAGCATTTT.

The chain combines TRBV9 with TRBJ1-2; no definite D call. Germline values: CDR1 SGDLS, CDR2 YYNGEE. The V and J ends lost 3 bases and 4 bases respectively, with 7 bases between them. The CDR3 totals 12 residues. The CDR3 bases are TGTGCCAGCAGCGGAGGATTCTATGGCTACACCTTC. Its translation is CASSGGFYGYTF.

The CDR3 DNA reads TGTGCCTGGATGTCGGGGTATGGCACTGAAGCTTTCTTT. This encodes CAWMSGYGTEAFF. This rearrangement joins TRBV30 to TRBJ1-1; D is undetermined. CDR3 size: 13 residues. Germline lookup yields CDR1 GTSNPN and CDR2 SVGIG (reference sequence). V was cut by 4 bases and J by 4 bases, with 13 bases left in between. Full variable domain (missing parts from reference TRBV30 and TRBJ1-1): SQTIHQWPATLVQPVGSPLSLECTVEGTSNPNLYWYRQAAGRGLQLLFYSVGIGQISSEVPQNLSASRPQDRQFILSSKKLLLSDSGFYLCAWMSGYGTEAFFGQGTRLTVV.

This sequence joins TRBV19 and TRBJ1-2; 9 positions match TRBD1. Germline CDR1 reads LNHDA; CDR2 reads SQIVND (reference sequence). Trimming at V came to 3 bases and at J to 2 bases, leaving 4 bases not matched to a gene. There are 15 residues in the CDR3. Here the CDR3 reads CASSIRTGENYGYTF. CDR3 bases: TGTGCCAGTAGTATCAGGACAGGGGAAAACTATGGCTACACCTTC. The variable domain in full, with the rest retrieved from reference TRBV19 and TRBJ1-2, is DGGITQSPKYLFRKEGQNVTLSCEQNLNHDAMYWYRQDPGQGLRLIYYSQIVNDFQKGDIAEGYSVSREKKESFPLTVTSAQKNPTAFYLCASSIRTGENYGYTFGSGTRLTVV.

The genes are TRBV7-9 and TRBJ2-1, with TRBD2 matching 10 bases. Germline CDR1 SEHNR, CDR2 FQNEAQ (reference sequence). V shed 5 bases, J shed 5 bases, and the junction held 9 bases outside the gene matches. The CDR3 is 16 residues long. The CDR3 DNA sequence: TGTGCCAGCAGCCCCGCCGGGACTAGCGTAAACAATGAGCAGTTCTTC. It yields the protein CASSPAGTSVNNEQFF. The full variable domain, completed using reference TRBV7-9 and TRBJ2-1, is DTGVSQNPRHKITKRGQNVTFRCDPISEHNRLYWYRQTLGQGPEFLTYFQNEAQLEKSRLLSDRFSAERPKGSFSTLEIQRTEQGDSAMYLCASSPAGTSVNNEQFFGPGTRLTVL.

The genes are TRBV5-1 and TRBJ1-4; 8 bases are shared with TRBD1. Germline CDR1 and CDR2: SGHRS and YFSETQ. The V segment lost 2 bases and the J segment 4 bases; nucleotides outside the gene matches: 1. The CDR3 runs to 14 residues. The CDR3 region is CASSFGQGNEKLFF. In nucleotides, the CDR3 is TGCGCCAGCAGCTTCGGACAGGGTAATGAAAAACTGTTTTTT.

This rearrangement joins TRBV4-1 to TRBJ1-2, with a weak D call TRBD1 (6 bases). Per germline, CDR1 MGHRA and CDR2 YSYEKL. V lost 4 bases and J lost 7, with 22 bases in between. CDR3 size: 16 residues. This CDR3 is CASSLRWTVGAGGYTF. The DNA of the CDR3 is TGCGCCAGCAGCCTTCGCTGGACAGTGGGGGCGGGTGGCTACACCTTC.

V is TRBV6-5 and J is TRBJ1-1, with D tentatively TRBD1 (6 bases). Per the germline V gene, CDR1 is MNHEY and CDR2 is SVGAGI. The CDR3 runs to 14 residues. Trimming removed 5 bases at V and 0 bases at J, with 10 bases between. For the CDR3, the DNA is TGTGCCAGCAGTACCGGGACAATGAACACTGAAGCTTTCTTT. Amino acids: CASSTGTMNTEAFF.